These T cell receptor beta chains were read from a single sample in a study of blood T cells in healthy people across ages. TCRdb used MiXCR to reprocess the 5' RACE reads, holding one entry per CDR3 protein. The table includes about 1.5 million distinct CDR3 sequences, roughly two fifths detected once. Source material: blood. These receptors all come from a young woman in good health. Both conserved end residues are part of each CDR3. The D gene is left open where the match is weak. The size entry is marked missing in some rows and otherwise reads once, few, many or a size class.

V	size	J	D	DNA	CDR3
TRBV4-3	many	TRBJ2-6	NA	TGCGCCAGCAGCCAAGAAGGCAGCAGCTCTGGGGCCAACGTCCTGACTTTC	CASSQEGSSSGANVLTF
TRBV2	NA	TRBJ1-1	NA	TGTGCCAGCAGTGAACGGCATTCGGGCACTGAAGCTTTCTTT	CASSERHSGTEAFF
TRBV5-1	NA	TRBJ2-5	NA	TGCGCCAGCAGCTTGGACGACAGGTCCCGTGCTGAGACCCAGTACTTC	CASSLDDRSRAETQYF
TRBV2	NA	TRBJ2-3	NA	TGTGCCAGCAGTCGAATGACAGATACGCAGTATTTT	CASSRMTDTQYF
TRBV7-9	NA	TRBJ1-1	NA	TGTGCCAGCGGCCGTGGGAGCGCCGTGTACACTGAAGCTTTCTTT	CASGRGSAVYTEAFF
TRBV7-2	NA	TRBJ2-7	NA	TGTGCCAGCAGAGTGGGACGGCAACTCTCCTACGAGCAGTACTTC	CASRVGRQLSYEQYF
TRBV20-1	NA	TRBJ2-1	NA	TGCAGTGCTAGAGGACTGAAGGCGAGCGAGCAGTTCTTC	CSARGLKASEQFF
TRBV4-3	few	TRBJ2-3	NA	TGCGCCAGCAGCCAAAGGATCAGCACAGATACGCAGTATTTT	CASSQRISTDTQYF
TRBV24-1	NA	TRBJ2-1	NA	TGTGCCACCAGTGATTTCGGTGCCCGGGGCCGACTGGATGAGCAGTTCTTC	CATSDFGARGRLDEQFF
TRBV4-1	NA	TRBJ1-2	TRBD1	TGCGCCAGCAGCCCGGGGACAGACCACTATGGCTACACCTTC	CASSPGTDHYGYTF
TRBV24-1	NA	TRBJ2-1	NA	TGTGCCGATCGGGCGGGGTTCCCCTACAATGAGCAGTTCTTC	CADRAGFPYNEQFF
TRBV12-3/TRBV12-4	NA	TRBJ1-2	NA	TGTGCCAGCAGTAGACTTCCTAACTATGGCTACACCTTC	CASSRLPNYGYTF
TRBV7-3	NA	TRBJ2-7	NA	TGTGCCAGCAGCCTACAGGGTGGTGGCGAGCAGTACTTC	CASSLQGGGEQYF
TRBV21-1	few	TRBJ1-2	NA	TGTGCCAGCAGCCCAGAATGGGGGACAGGACCCTACACCTTC	CASSPEWGTGPYTF
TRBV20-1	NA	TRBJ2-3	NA	TGCAGTGTGGGTGAGGGTGCGACTGGCGCTAGCACAGATACGCAGTATTTT	CSVGEGATGASTDTQYF
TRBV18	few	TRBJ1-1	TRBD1	TGTGCCAGCTCACTCGGACAGGGAGGGGGCTTGAACACTGAAGCTTTCTTT	CASSLGQGGGLNTEAFF
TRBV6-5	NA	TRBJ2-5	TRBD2	TGTGCCAGCAGTTACTCGACTAGCGGGAAAGAGACCCAGTACTTC	CASSYSTSGKETQYF
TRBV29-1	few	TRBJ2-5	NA	TGCAGCGTGAGGGCGGGGAGATGGGTAGAGACCCAGTACTTC	CSVRAGRWVETQYF
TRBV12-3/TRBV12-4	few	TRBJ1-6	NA	TGTGCCAGCAGTTTAGGATCCGGGAGGAATTCACCCCTCCACTTT	CASSLGSGRNSPLHF
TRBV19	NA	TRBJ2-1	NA	TGTGCCAGTAGGAACCGGCACAATGAGCAGTTCTTC	CASRNRHNEQFF
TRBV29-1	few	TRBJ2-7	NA	TGCAGCGTTGAAGATGGGCAGTCCCTCTACGAGCAGTACTTC	CSVEDGQSLYEQYF
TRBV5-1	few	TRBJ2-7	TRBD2	TGCGCCAGCAGTCCGCGGGAGTTTTACGAGCAGTACTTC	CASSPREFYEQYF
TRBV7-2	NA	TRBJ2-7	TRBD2	TGTGCCAGCAGCCCCATAGCGGGAGTCAACGAGCAGTACTTC	CASSPIAGVNEQYF
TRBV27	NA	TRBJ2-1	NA	TGTGCCAGCAGTTCTCAGGGGGTAACCTTAGGGACTCGCAATGAGCAGTTCTTC	CASSSQGVTLGTRNEQFF
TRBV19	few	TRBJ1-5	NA	TGTGCCACCCGGGGGATAGGCAATCAGCCCCAGCATTTT	CATRGIGNQPQHF
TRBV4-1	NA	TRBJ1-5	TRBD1	TGCGCCAGCAGCCCCTCTACTTTATCTACAGGGGGCGGTCAGCCCCAGCATTTT	CASSPSTLSTGGGQPQHF
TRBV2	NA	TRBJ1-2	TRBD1	TGTGCCAGCAACCGACAGGGGACAGCTAACTATGGCTACACCTTC	CASNRQGTANYGYTF
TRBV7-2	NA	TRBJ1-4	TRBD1	TGTGCCAGCAGCTGGGGACAGGTTGTACGTGAAAAACTGTTTTTT	CASSWGQVVREKLFF
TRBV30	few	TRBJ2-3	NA	TGTGCCTGGAGTACCGACTTGGGGGATACGCAGTATTTT	CAWSTDLGDTQYF
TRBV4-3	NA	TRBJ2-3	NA	TGCGCCAGCAGCCAAGGTGGGGGTTTGGGCACAGATACGCAGTATTTT	CASSQGGGLGTDTQYF
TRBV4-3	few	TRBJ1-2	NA	TGCGCCAGCAGCCAAGATAGGGGGGGGCCAGGCTACACCTTC	CASSQDRGGPGYTF
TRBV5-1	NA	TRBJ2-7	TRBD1	TGCGCCAGCAGCCTAGGACAGGGGGCCCGCAATGAGCAGTACTTC	CASSLGQGARNEQYF
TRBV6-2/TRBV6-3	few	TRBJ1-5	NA	TGTGCCAGCCAGGGAAATAGCAATCAGCCCCAGCATTTT	CASQGNSNQPQHF
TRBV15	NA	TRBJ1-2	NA	TGTGCCACCAGCAGAGATCGCGGGGGGCACTATGGCTACACCTTC	CATSRDRGGHYGYTF
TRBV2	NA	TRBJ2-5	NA	TGTGCCAGCATTATGGGACAGCGGGGGGAGACCCAGTACTTC	CASIMGQRGETQYF
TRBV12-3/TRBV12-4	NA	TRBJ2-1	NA	TGTGCCAGCAGTTTAGGGCAGTTCGACAATGAGCAGTTCTTC	CASSLGQFDNEQFF
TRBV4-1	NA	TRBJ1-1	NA	TGCGCCAGCAGCCAAGACGCGGGGATTCAAGCTTTCTTT	CASSQDAGIQAFF
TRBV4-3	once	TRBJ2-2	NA	TGCGCCAGCAGCCAAGTCCCGGCCTCAAGGGACACCGGGGAGCTGTTTTTT	CASSQVPASRDTGELFF
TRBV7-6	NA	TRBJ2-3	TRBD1	TGTGCCAGCAGCTCCGGACAGGGAGGAGGCACGCAGTATTTT	CASSSGQGGGTQYF
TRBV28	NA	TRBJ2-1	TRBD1	TGTGCCAGCAGTTTACGCAGGGGGCGCCGGCATGAGCAGTTCTTC	CASSLRRGRRHEQFF
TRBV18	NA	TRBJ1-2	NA	TGTGCCAGCTCACCATGGGAAGGGGGCTACACCTTC	CASSPWEGGYTF
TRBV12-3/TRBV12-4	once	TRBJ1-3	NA	TGTGCCAGCAGTACACCGGAGACAGCCGTATTGGACACCATATATTTT	CASSTPETAVLDTIYF
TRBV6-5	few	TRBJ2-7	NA	TGTGCCAGCAGCCGCGGGATTTACTACGAGCAGTACTTC	CASSRGIYYEQYF
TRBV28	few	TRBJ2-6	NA	TGTGCCAGCAGTTTTCGTGAGGGCCTGGGAGGGGCCAACGTCCTGACTTTC	CASSFREGLGGANVLTF
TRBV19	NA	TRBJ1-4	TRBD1	TGTGCCAGTACGGACAGGAGGCCTGAAAAACTGTTTTTT	CASTDRRPEKLFF
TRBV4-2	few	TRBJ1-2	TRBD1	TGTGCCAGCAGCCAAGAGGGACAGATTAACTATGGCTACACCTTC	CASSQEGQINYGYTF
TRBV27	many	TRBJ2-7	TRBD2	TGTGCCAGCAGATGGACTAGCGGGACCTACGAGCAGTACTTC	CASRWTSGTYEQYF
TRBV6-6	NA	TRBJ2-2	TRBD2	TGTGCCAGCAGTTCGACTAGCGGGTGGTTCGGGGAGCTGTTTTTT	CASSSTSGWFGELFF
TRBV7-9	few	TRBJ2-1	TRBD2	TGTGCCAGCAGCTTAGCCCTTTTGCGGGGGGAAAGGAATGAGCAGTTCTTC	CASSLALLRGERNEQFF
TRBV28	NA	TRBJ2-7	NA	TGTGCCAGCAGTCCCAGACTCCGATTAGGCTACGAGCAGTACTTC	CASSPRLRLGYEQYF
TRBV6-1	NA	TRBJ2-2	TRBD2	TGTGCCAGCAGCTCGTCGATGGTAGCGGGGGGCTCCCCAGCCGGGGAGCTGTTTTTT	CASSSSMVAGGSPAGELFF
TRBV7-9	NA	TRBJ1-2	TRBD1	TGTGCCAGCAGCCCCGGACAGGGATTGTCCTATGGCTACACCTTC	CASSPGQGLSYGYTF
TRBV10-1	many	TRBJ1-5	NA	TGCGCCAGCAGTCCCGGGACTGACAAGCCCCAGCATTTT	CASSPGTDKPQHF
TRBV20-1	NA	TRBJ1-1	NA	TGCAGTGCGAGCGATGACAGCAACACTGAAGCTTTCTTT	CSASDDSNTEAFF
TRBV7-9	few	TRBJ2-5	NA	TGTGCCAGCAGCTTAGCCCTATTTCAAGAGACCCAGTACTTC	CASSLALFQETQYF